Below, 7 T cell receptor beta chains from the same sample are listed, as sequenced in a study of blood T cells in healthy people across ages. A second PCR of about 6 to 12 cycles used a sample-barcoded 5' primer and a J-beta primer mix. MiXCR was run by TCRdb on the 5' RACE reads, yielding one entry per CDR3 protein. The repertoire has more than 650,000 distinct CDR3 sequences, approximately 55% of them found once; the top ten carry around 41%. Sequenced input: blood. The receptors derive from an older man in good health.

This chain uses TRBV10-3 with TRBJ2-7; 9 bases line up with TRBD1. Per the germline V gene, CDR1 is ENHRY and CDR2 is SYGVKD. V gave up 4 bases and J gave up 4 bases; unmatched junction bases: 5. The CDR3 extends over 14 amino acids. The CDR3 bases are TGTGCCATCAGTGCGGGGGACAGGGCTTACGAGCAGTACTTC. Translation: CAISAGDRAYEQYF.

This chain joins TRBV15 and TRBJ2-3, with D tentatively TRBD2 (5 bases). Germline V CDR1 and CDR2: LNHNV, YYDKDF (reference sequence). The CDR3 is 16 amino acids. V was shortened by 0 bases and J by 0 bases, with 10 bases between the two germline ends. As DNA, the CDR3 is TGTGCCACCAGCAGAGAGGAGGAATCTAGCACAGATACGCAGTATTTT. It codes for CATSREEESSTDTQYF.

This clonotype was observed a handful of times. V usage is TRBV11-1 and J usage is TRBJ2-1; a weak D match, TRBD2 (5 bases). Trimming removed 5 bases at V and 7 bases at J, with 18 bases between. CDR1 and CDR2 (germline): SGHAT, FQDESV (reference sequence). This CDR3 comprises 15 residues. Written as DNA, the CDR3 is TGTGCCAGCAGCGCTAGCATTATAGTTCAGAATGAGCAGTTCTTC. It is translated as CASSASIIVQNEQFF. The whole variable domain, filled in from reference TRBV11-1 and TRBJ2-1, reads EAEVAQSPRYKITEKSQAVAFWCDPISGHATLYWYRQILGQGPELLVQFQDESVVDDSQLPKDRFSAERLKGVDSTLKIQPAELGDSAMYLCASSASIIVQNEQFFGPGTRLTVL.

This clonotype was counted between two and nine times. This sequence joins TRBV12-3 or TRBV12-4 and TRBJ2-1, with 9 bases lining up with TRBD1. V was clipped by 5 bases and J by 6 bases; unmatched bases: 5. The CDR3 sequence is 14 residues long. The DNA of the CDR3 is TGTGCCAGCAGTCCCCAGACAGGGGGCAATGAGCAGTTCTTC. This gives the protein CASSPQTGGNEQFF.

The chain's CDR3 is CSISGAIGNYEQYF. The CDR3 DNA sequence: TGCAGCATCAGCGGGGCAATAGGGAACTACGAGCAGTACTTC. The chain recombines TRBV29-1 with TRBJ2-7, with 7 bases matching TRBD2. Germline CDR1 reads SQVTM; CDR2 reads ANQGSEA. Trimming cost V 8 bases and J 3 bases; bases outside gene matches: 13. The CDR3 contains 14 residues.

The chain is built from TRBV2 and TRBJ1-2, with TRBD1 as a possible D gene (6 bases). Germline loops: CDR1 SNHLY, CDR2 FYNNEI. V gave up 1 base and J gave up 8 bases, with 20 bases separating them. The CDR3 consists of 16 residues. The CDR3 loop is CASSEEDSSQLAGYTF. The CDR3 DNA is TGTGCCAGCAGTGAAGAGGACAGCTCCCAGCTAGCGGGCTACACCTTC.

The gene calls are TRBV7-6 and TRBJ2-7, with unresolved D. The CDR3 covers 13 residues. The V gene lost 0 bases and the J gene lost 6 bases, with 9 bases spanning the gap. Germline loops: CDR1 SGHVS, CDR2 FNYEAQ. For the CDR3, the DNA is TGTGCCAGCAGCTTAGCACATTTGGGCGAGCAGTACTTC. Protein product: CASSLAHLGEQYF.